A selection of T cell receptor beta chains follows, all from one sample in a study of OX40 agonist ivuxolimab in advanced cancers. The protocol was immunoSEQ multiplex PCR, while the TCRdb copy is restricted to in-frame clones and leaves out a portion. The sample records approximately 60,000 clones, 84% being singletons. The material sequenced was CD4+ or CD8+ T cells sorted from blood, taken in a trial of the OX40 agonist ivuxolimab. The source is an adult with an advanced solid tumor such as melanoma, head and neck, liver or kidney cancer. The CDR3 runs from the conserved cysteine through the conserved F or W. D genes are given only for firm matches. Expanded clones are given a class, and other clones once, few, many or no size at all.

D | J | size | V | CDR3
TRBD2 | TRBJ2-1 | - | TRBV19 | CASSGLAGNNEQFF
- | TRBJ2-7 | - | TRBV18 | CASSPTGYEQYF
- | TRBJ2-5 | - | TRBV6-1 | CASTQEPGQTQYF
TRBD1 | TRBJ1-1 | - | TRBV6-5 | CASSSQGDTEAFF
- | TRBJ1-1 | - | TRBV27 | CASSLFSWNTEAFF
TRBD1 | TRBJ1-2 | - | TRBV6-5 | CASSYSGGEGARGYTF
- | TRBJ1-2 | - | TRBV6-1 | CASSVEVFYGYTF
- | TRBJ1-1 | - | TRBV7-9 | CASSLEGQPNTEAFF
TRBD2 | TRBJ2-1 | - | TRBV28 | CASSSASGGINEQFF
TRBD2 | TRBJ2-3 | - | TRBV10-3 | CAITPPGGGGPSGTDTQYF
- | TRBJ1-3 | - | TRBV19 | CASSIDAEEGNTIYF
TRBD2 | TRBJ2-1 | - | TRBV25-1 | CASSDPTQRGTYNEQFF
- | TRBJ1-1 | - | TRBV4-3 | CASSQGDGYTEAFF
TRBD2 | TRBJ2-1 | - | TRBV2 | CASREGTSWRNEQFF
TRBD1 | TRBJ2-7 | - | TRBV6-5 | CASTVGTGSYEQYF
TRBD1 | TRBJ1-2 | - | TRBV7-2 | CASSLAGTAYGYTF
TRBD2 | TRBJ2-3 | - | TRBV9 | CASSVEAGGNTDTQYF
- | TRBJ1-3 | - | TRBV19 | CASGQRGFGNTIYF
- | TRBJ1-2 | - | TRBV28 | CASSLGGPNHYGYTF
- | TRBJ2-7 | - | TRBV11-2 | CASSLDRISYEQYF
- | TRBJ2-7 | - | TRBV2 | CASSELAGSYEQYF
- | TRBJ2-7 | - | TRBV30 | CAWSGLYEQYF
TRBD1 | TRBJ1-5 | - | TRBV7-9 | CASSLDRGNQPQHF
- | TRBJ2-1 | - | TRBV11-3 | CASSPRRGRNEQFF
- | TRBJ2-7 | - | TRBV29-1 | CSVSARSYEQYF
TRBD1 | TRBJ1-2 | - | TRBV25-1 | CASSDYRDRPRYTF
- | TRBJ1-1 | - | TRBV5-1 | CASSRVMNTEAFF
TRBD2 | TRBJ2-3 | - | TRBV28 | CASSLLAGRRDTQYF
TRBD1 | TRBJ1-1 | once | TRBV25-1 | CASSPGGLDTEAFF
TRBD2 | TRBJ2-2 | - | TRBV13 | CASSWAGVSTGELFF
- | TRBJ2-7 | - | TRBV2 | CASRQAYEQYF
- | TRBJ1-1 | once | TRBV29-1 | CSVRRRNTEAFF
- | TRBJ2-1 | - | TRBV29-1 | CSVEDLSGTYYNEQFF
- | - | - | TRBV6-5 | CASSYLGAYEQYF
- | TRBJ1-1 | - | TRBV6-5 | CASSYSGGRGTEAFF
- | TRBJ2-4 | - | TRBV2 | CASSTLPWKGNIQYF
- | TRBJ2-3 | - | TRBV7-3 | CASSLTGRTDTQYF
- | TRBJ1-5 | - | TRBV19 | CASSRGDQLPSNQPQHF
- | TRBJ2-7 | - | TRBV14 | CASSQVRWEQYF
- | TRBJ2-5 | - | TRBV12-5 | CASGLGRGAPEETQYF
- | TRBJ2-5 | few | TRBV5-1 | CASSLQSQETQYF
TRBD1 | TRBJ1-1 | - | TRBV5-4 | CASSLSDRGHTEAFF
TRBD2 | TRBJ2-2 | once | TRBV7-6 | CASSLRLAGQNTGELFF
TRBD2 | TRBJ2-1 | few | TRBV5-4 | CASSSPSGGHEQFF
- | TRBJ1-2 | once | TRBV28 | CASSSPLSTGTNYGYTF
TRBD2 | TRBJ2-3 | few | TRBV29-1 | CSATLAGGFTDTQYF
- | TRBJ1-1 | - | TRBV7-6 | CASSLEGLGSTEAFF
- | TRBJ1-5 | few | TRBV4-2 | CASSQEFSRNQPQHF
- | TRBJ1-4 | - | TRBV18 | CASSPVAGALGEKLFF
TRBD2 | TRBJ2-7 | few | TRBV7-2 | CASSLGLAGARYEQYF
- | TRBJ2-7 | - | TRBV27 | CASSLGQGYSYEQYF
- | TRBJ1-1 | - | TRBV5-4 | CASSLEVGQAGFF
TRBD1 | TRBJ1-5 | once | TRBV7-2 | CASSLDRGHQPQHF
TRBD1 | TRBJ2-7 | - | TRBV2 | CASNSRQGAEQYF